This record looks at one TCR beta chain sequence and its context. Antigen: not known. The data were taken from a study of vaccination effects on CD4 cells after COVID-19. Study-level results: Both infection-induced and vaccine-induced clones contracted markedly at late post-vaccination timepoints.

Expansion of antigen-specific CD4+ T cells with viral peptide pools was carried out by the ViraFEST assay before sequencing. Having been cultured for around ten days, the cells underwent CD4+ T cell isolation. TCRdb's table, derived via immunoSEQ multiplex PCR, lists solely in-frame clones and lacks some. The sample gives tens of thousands of clones, approximately 70% of which show up once; about 17% is in the top ten. The CDR3 runs 16 residues. Deletions cut 2 bases from V and 1 base from J, with 12 bases between. Germline loops: CDR1 SGDLS, CDR2 YYNGEE. This TCR was sampled from a human donor who received a COVID-19 vaccine. The sequencing used CD4+ T cells from PBMCs cultured with HCoV-229E spike peptides, collected before COVID-19 vaccination. The V call is TRBV9, the J call TRBJ2-2; a weak D match, TRBD1 (5 bases). The CDR3 loop is CASSVHRLRNTGELFF. CDR3 sequence (DNA): TGTGCCAGCAGCGTGCACAGGCTAAGGAACACCGGGGAGCTGTTTTTT.